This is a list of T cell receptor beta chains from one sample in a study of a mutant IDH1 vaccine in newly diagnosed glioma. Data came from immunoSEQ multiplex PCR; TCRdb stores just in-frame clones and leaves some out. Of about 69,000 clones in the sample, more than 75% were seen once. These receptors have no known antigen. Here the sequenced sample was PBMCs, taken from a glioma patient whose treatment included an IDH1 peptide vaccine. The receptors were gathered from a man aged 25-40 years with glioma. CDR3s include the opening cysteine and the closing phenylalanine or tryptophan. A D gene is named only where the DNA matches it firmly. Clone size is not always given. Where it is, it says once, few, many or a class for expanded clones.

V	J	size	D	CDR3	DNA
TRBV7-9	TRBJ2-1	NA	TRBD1	CASSLRDREFF	TGTGCCAGCAGCTTACGAGACAGGGAATTCTTC
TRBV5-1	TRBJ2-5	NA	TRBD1	CASSGTGGAVETQYF	TGCGCCAGCAGCGGCACAGGGGGCGCGGTAGAGACCCAGTACTTC
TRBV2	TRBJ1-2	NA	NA	CASKEGGHPGYTF	TGTGCCAGCAAAGAAGGAGGACATCCTGGCTACACCTTC
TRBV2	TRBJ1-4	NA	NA	CASSEALGTNEKLFF	TGTGCCAGCAGTGAAGCTCTAGGGACTAATGAAAAACTGTTTTTT
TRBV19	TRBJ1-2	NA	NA	CASSTGTGWKNYGYTF	TGTGCCAGTAGTACAGGTACAGGGTGGAAGAACTATGGCTACACCTTC
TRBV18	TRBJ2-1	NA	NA	CASSPTGVSENEQFF	TGTGCCAGCTCACCCACCGGGGTCTCGGAAAATGAGCAGTTCTTC
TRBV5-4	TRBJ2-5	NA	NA	CASSAGLSQETQYF	TGTGCCAGCAGCGCCGGACTGTCACAAGAGACCCAGTACTTC
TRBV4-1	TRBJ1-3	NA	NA	CASSRLESSGNTIYF	TGCGCCAGCAGCCGTCTTGAGAGCTCTGGAAACACCATATATTTT
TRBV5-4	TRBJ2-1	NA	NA	CASSLTNEQFF	TGTGCCAGCAGCTTAACGAATGAGCAGTTCTTC
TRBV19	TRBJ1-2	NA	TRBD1	CASSGRGSIFSGYTF	TGTGCCAGCTCGGGCAGGGGGAGCATTTTTAGTGGCTACACCTTC
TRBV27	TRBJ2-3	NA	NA	CATRLEGGTDTQYF	TGTGCCACCCGATTAGAGGGGGGCACAGATACGCAGTATTTT
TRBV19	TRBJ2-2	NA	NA	CASTGGEGRDGELFF	TGTGCCAGCACAGGGGGGGAGGGCCGGGACGGGGAGCTGTTTTTT
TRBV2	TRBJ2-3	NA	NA	CASSEGVRGAADTQYF	TGTGCCAGCAGTGAAGGGGTCAGGGGAGCCGCAGATACGCAGTATTTT
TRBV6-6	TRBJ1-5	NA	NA	CASNYGHIGQPQHF	TGTGCCAGCAACTACGGGCACATAGGTCAGCCCCAGCATTTT
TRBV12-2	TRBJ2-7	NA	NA	CASRPRAVSSYEQYF	TGTGCAAGTCGCCCCAGAGCTGTAAGCTCCTACGAGCAGTACTTC
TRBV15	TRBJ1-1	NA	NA	CATSIGAPPNTEAFF	TGTGCCACCAGCATCGGGGCACCGCCGAACACTGAAGCTTTCTTT
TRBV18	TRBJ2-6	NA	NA	CASSPGVDQGSTF	TGTGCCAGCTCACCGGGGGTAGACCAGGGCTCTACTTTC
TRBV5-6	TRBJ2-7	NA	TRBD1	CASSRGTGRVEQYF	TGTGCCAGCAGCCGGGGGACAGGGCGTGTCGAGCAGTACTTC
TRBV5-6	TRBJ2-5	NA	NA	CASSSRGHQETQYF	TGTGCCAGCAGCTCGCGGGGGCATCAAGAGACCCAGTACTTC
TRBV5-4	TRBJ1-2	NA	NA	CASSSYGNYGYTF	TGTGCCAGCAGCTCCTACGGAAACTATGGCTACACCTTC
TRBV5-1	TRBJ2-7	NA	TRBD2	CASSFSGGDYEQYF	TGCGCCAGCAGCTTTAGCGGGGGGGACTACGAGCAGTACTTC
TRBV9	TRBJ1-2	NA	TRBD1	CASSVVQGKGYTF	TGTGCCAGCAGCGTAGTACAGGGGAAGGGCTACACCTTC
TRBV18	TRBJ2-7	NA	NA	CASSPQDLPTEQYF	TGTGCCAGCTCTCCGCAAGACTTACCGACCGAGCAGTACTTC
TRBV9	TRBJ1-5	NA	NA	CASSDGSLQPQHF	TGTGCCAGCAGCGACGGGAGCTTGCAGCCCCAGCATTTT
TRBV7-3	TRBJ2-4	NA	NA	CASSSRFAKNIQYF	TGTGCCAGCAGCTCTAGGTTTGCCAAAAACATTCAGTACTTC
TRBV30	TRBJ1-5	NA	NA	CAWSVGGTGNQPQHF	TGTGCCTGGAGTGTGGGGGGTACGGGCAATCAGCCCCAGCATTTT
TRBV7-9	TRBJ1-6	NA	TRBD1	CASSLTGRGPGNSPLHF	TGTGCCAGCAGCTTAACGGGCAGGGGGCCCGGTAATTCACCCCTCCACTTT
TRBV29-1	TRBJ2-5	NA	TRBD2	CSATGLAGVETQYF	TGCAGCGCCACGGGACTAGCGGGAGTAGAGACCCAGTACTTC
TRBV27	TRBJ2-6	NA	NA	CASGRRSGANVLTF	TGTGCCAGCGGACGGCGCTCTGGGGCCAACGTCCTGACTTTC
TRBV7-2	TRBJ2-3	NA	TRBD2	CASSLGTQRGGTDTQYF	TGTGCCAGCAGCTTAGGGACGCAGCGGGGGGGCACAGATACGCAGTATTTT
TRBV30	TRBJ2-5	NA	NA	CAWSVKTRVYF	TGTGCCTGGAGTGTAAAGACTAGGGTTTACTTC
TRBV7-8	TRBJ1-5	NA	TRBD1	CASSSSRGPSQPQHF	TGTGCCAGCAGCTCCAGCAGGGGGCCAAGTCAGCCCCAGCATTTT
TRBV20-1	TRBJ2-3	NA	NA	CSARGEGVYF	TGCAGTGCTAGAGGGGAGGGGGTATATTTT
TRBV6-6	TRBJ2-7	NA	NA	CASTDSSYEQYF	TGTGCCAGCACTGACAGCTCCTACGAGCAGTACTTC
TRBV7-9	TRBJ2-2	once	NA	CAWWGSNTGELFF	TGTGCCTGGTGGGGGTCGAACACCGGGGAGCTGTTTTTT
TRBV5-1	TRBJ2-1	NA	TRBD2	CASSPGLAGGGRYNEQFF	TGCGCCAGCAGCCCCGGGCTAGCGGGAGGGGGTCGGTACAATGAGCAGTTCTTC
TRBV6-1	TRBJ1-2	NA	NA	CASSALQPANYGYTF	TGTGCCAGCAGTGCGTTACAGCCCGCTAACTATGGCTACACCTTC
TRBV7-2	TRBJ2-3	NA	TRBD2	CASSLRAGGGVADTQYF	TGTGCCAGCAGCTTAAGAGCGGGAGGCGGAGTGGCAGATACGCAGTATTTT
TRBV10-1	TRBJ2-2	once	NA	CASSEIRVSGELFF	TGCGCCAGCAGTGAGATTCGGGTTTCCGGGGAGCTGTTTTTT
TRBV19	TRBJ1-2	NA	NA	CAIRGGGGYTF	TGTGCCATTAGGGGCGGCGGTGGCTACACCTTC
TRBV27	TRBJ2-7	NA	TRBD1	CASSRQGWEQYF	TGTGCCAGCAGCCGACAGGGATGGGAGCAGTACTTC
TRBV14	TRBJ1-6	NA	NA	CASSQRMGGIPLHF	TGTGCCAGCAGCCAACGAATGGGGGGAATACCCCTCCACTTT
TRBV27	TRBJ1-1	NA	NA	CASSRARNTEAFF	TGTGCCAGCAGCCGAGCAAGGAACACTGAAGCTTTCTTT
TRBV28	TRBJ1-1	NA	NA	CASSPRRHVAEAFF	TGTGCCAGCAGCCCACGAAGACATGTCGCTGAAGCTTTCTTT
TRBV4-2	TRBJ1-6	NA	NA	CASSGGFLNSPLHF	TGTGCCAGCAGCGGCGGATTCCTCAATTCACCCCTCCACTTT